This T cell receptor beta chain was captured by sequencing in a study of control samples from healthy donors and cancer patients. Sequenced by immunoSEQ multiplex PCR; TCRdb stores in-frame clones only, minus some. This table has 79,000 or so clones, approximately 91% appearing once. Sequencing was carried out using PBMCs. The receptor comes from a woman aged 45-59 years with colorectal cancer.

The CDR3 sequence: CSVHTGGVNTEAFF. CDR3 DNA: TGCAGCGTTCACACAGGTGGGGTGAACACTGAAGCTTTCTTT. The chain carries TRBV29-1 and TRBJ1-1; D perhaps matches TRBD1 (5 bases). V was cut by 5 bases and J by 0 bases, with 13 bases left in between. CDR3 size: 14 residues. Germline V CDR1 and CDR2: SQVTM, ANQGSEA.